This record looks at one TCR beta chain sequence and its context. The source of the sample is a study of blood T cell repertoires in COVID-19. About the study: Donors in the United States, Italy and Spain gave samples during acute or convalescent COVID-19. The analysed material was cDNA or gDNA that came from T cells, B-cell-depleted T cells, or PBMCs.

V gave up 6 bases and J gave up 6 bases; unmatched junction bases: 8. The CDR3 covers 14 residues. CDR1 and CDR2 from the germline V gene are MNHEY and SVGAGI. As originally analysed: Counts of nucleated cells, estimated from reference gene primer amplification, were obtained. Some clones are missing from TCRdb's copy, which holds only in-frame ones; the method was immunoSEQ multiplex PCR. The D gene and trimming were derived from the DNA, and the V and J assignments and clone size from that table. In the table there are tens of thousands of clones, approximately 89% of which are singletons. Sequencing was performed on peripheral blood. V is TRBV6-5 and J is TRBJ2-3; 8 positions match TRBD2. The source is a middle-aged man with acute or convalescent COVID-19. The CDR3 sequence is CASSGTRGPDTQYF. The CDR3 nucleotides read TGTGCCAGCAGCGGGACTAGGGGACCCGATACGCAGTATTTT.